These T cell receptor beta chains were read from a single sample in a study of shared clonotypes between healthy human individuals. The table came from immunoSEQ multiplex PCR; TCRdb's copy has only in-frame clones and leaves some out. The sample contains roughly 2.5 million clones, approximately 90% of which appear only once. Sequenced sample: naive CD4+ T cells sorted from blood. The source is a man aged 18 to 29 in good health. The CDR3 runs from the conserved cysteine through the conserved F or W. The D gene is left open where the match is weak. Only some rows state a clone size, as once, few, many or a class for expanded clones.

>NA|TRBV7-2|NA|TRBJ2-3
CASSLTLSTDTQYF
TGTGCCAGCAGCTTAACGTTAAGCACAGATACGCAGTATTTT
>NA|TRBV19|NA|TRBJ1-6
CASTSAAGSSPLHF
TGTGCCAGTACTTCCGCGGCGGGGAGTTCACCCCTCCACTTT
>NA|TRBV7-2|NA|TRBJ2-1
CASSLRTIYNEQFF
TGTGCCAGCAGCTTAAGGACTATATACAATGAGCAGTTCTTC
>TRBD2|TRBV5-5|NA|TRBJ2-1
CASSSPSGLAGGSEQFF
TGTGCCAGCAGCTCCCCTTCGGGACTAGCGGGGGGGAGCGAGCAGTTCTTC
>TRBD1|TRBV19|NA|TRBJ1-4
CASSRVRTGGNEKLFF
TGTGCCAGTAGTCGTGTTCGGACAGGCGGAAATGAAAAACTGTTTTTT
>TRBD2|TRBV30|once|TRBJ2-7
CALRGGSSYEQYF
TGTGCCTTGCGCGGGGGAAGCTCCTACGAGCAGTACTTC
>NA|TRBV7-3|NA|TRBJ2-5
CASSLSSKETQYF
TGTGCCAGCAGCTTAAGCAGCAAAGAGACCCAGTACTTC
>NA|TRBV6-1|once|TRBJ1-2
CASSPNPQIPYGYTF
TGTGCCAGCAGTCCTAACCCACAAATTCCCTATGGCTACACCTTC
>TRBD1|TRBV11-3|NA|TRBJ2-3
CASSLGDRGHTQYF
TGTGCCAGCAGCTTAGGGGACAGGGGACATACGCAGTATTTT
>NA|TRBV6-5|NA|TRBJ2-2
CASIQGNTGELFF
TGTGCCAGCATCCAGGGAAACACCGGGGAGCTGTTTTTT
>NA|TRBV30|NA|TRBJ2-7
CAWGSGPDEQYF
TGTGCCTGGGGCAGTGGCCCCGACGAGCAGTACTTC
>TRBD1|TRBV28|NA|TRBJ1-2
CASSSGQGANYGYTF
TGTGCCAGCAGTTCCGGACAGGGGGCTAACTATGGCTACACCTTC
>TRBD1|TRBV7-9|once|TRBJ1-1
CATRGPMNTEAFF
TGTGCCACCAGGGGGCCTATGAACACTGAAGCTTTCTTT
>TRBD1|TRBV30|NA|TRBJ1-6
CAWSSTGMRSPLHF
TGTGCCTGGAGCTCGACAGGGATGAGGTCACCCCTCCACTTT
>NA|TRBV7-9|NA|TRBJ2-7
CASSSQGPMGEQYF
TGTGCCAGCAGCTCCCAAGGACCGATGGGGGAGCAGTACTTC
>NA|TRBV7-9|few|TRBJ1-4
CASSLSRGKNEKLFF
TGTGCCAGCAGCTTATCACGGGGGAAAAATGAAAAACTGTTTTTT
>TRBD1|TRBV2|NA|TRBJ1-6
CASSEEAGGNSPLHF
TGTGCCAGCAGTGAGGAAGCAGGGGGTAATTCACCCCTCCACTTT
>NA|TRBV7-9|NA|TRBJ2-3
CASSLGPGAVDTQYF
TGTGCCAGCAGCTTAGGTCCAGGGGCAGTAGATACGCAGTATTTT
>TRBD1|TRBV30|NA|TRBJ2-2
CAWSVWGQGGNTGELFF
TGTGCCTGGAGTGTCTGGGGACAGGGGGGGAACACCGGGGAGCTGTTTTTT
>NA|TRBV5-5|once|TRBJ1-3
CASSFTGTSGNTIYF
TGTGCCAGCAGCTTCACAGGGACCTCTGGAAACACCATATATTTT
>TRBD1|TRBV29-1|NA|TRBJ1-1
CSVENRGMNTEAFF
TGCAGCGTGGAGAACAGGGGTATGAACACTGAAGCTTTCTTT